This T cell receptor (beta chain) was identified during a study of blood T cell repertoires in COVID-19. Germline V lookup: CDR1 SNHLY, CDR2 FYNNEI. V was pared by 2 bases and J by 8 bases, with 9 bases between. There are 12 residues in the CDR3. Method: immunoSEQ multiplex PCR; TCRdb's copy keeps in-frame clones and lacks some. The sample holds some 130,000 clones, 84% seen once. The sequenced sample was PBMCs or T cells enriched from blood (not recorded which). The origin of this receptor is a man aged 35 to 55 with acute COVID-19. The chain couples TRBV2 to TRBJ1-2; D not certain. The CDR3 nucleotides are TGTGCCAGCAGTGAACGAGGGTTGGGCTACACCTTC. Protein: CASSERGLGYTF.